The T cell receptor beta chain described here comes from a study of shared clonotypes between healthy human individuals. Produced via immunoSEQ multiplex PCR; TCRdb's table is partial and in-frame only. Of around 1,000,000 clones listed, roughly 80% were seen once; the top ten hold about 0.94%. Sequences were obtained from memory CD4+ T cells from PBMCs. Documented subset: CD45RA-negative fraction. This sequence was found in a man aged 18 to 30 in good health. Some clones in this sample may be carry-over from other donors' samples.

The CDR3 here is CARYRNYGYTF. Written as DNA, the CDR3 is TGTGCCCGGTATAGGAACTATGGCTACACCTTC. The V call is TRBV30, the J call TRBJ1-2; D is uncertain. The CDR3 length is 11 residues. Trimming left V 8 bases short and J 2 bases short, with 9 bases between. Per the germline V gene, CDR1 is GTSNPN and CDR2 is SVGIG (reference sequence).